This T cell receptor (beta chain) comes out of a study of blood T cell repertoires in COVID-19. CDR1 LGHNA and CDR2 YSLEER come from the germline V gene. The CDR3 length is 16 residues. Unmatched junction bases numbered 5, after V lost 2 bases and J lost 2 bases. Using immunoSEQ multiplex PCR, the repertoire was profiled, and TCRdb retains in-frame clones only, with some absent. This sample has 440,000 or so clones, with around 89% found just once. This rearrangement joins TRBV4-3 to TRBJ2-7, with TRBD2 matching over 11 bases. The specimen sequenced was peripheral blood. The TCR sequence derives from a woman between 40 and 55 years old with COVID-19, enrolled during active disease. CDR3 amino acids: CASSQQTSGAPYEQYF. In DNA, the CDR3 is TGCGCCAGCAGCCAACAGACTAGCGGGGCCCCCTACGAGCAGTACTTC.